This T cell receptor beta chain is drawn from a study of tumor-infiltrating lymphocytes in primary liver carcinoma (dated by TCRdb to 2017 to 2019). Background for the entire study: About five patients with histopathologically diagnosed primary liver carcinoma underwent surgical resection in China between 2015 and March 2016. Each sample produced about 3.5 to 7.13 million productive TCRbeta reads, and read depth showed no significant difference between tissue types. The five patients had tumors of stage T1-T3 N0M0, with maximum diameters ranging from about 4.2 to 10 cm. Across five regions of each liver tumor, along with adjacent normal tissue and blood, the study brought together TCRbeta repertoire sequencing, expression microarrays and whole-exome sequencing. Reproducibility between technical replicate repertoires was high, with correlation coefficients above 0.98 and mean shared-clone rates approximately 0.9. A total of 35 or so specimens from 5 patients, comprising approximately 25 tumor regions, 5 adjacent noncancerous liver tissues and 5 peripheral blood samples, were covered by TCRbeta repertoire sequencing. Hepatocellular carcinoma (four) or combined HCC and intrahepatic cholangiocarcinoma (one) was present in the five patients, who were three men and two women aged 30 to 69 years. Findings and caveats that apply to the study as a whole: Only the TCR beta chain was sequenced, which likely underestimates true repertoire diversity because unpaired alpha chains were not captured. Repertoire overlap was higher between tumor regions (mean around 35%) than tumor-adjacent (approximately 17%) or tumor-blood (about 15%) pairs, consistent with antigen-driven expansion. With just a few patients in the study, the authors point out that the findings should be validated in a larger study. The top 250 clones accounted for a significantly greater share of the repertoire in tumors than in blood (p = 0.039). Since the samples were bulk and unsorted, there was no way to compare CD4+ and CD8+ T cell repertoires.

Blood RNA was extracted from unsorted whole blood with TRIzol reagent; germline DNA came from the DNeasy Blood & Tissue kit. Chronic HBV infection was present in the patients, and the patients were treatment-naive at sampling. Before surgery, approximately 3.7 milliliters of peripheral blood were drawn into K2EDTA tubes. Comment on this clonotype: It lacks a known antigen. At one boundary the junction diverges from the germline segment, which might be a read error.

The CDR3 goes from the cysteine to the phenylalanine over 14 residues. The CDR3 DNA has 42 bases and is translated from base 1. The CDR1 and CDR2 encoded by the germline V gene are LGHNA and YSLEER. Using a constant-region primer and ProtoScript II reverse transcriptase, TCRbeta-specific cDNA was reverse-transcribed from 500 to 650 ng total RNA. Three nested multiplex PCR rounds, following a slightly modified ARM-PCR procedure, were used to build the TCRbeta libraries. Each of the first two PCR rounds ran for about 10 cycles using multiplex TRBV1-TRBV30 forward primers together with a Cbeta reverse primer. A final 25-cycle PCR with Deep VentR polymerase added sample barcodes and Illumina adapters. Before sequencing, amplicons between 200 and 500 bp were purified from gel using a QIAquick gel extraction kit. An Illumina HiSeq 2500 was used to sequence the TCRbeta amplicons with 250-bp paired-end reads. The authors processed their data as follows. To recover full CDR3 sequences, reads were quality-trimmed using Trimmomatic v0.33 and paired reads were then merged using FLASH v1.2.11. V, D and J germline segments were assigned to the rearranged TCRbeta sequences by MiGEC v1.2.1b. Clonotype statistics and Shannon-Wiener diversity indices were calculated with VDJtools v1.0.0. Except for diversity analysis, only the 250 most abundant clonotypes of each sample were used in subsequent analyses to reduce sampling bias. TCRdb's own reprocessing of the public reads used fastp at Q25 and MiXCR and kept productive beta chains. When rows share a CDR3 protein, they turn into one entry using the most common DNA and genes. TCRdb, not the original authors, processed these V and J calls. The sample table records 320,000 or so distinct CDR3 sequences; 60% to 80% of these occur just once. Together, the top ten hold roughly 8.9% of the sample.

The V and J segments used are TRBV4-3 and TRBJ2-2; TRBD2 could be the D gene, as 5 bases match. The specimen sequenced was peripheral blood. The receptor was derived from a middle-aged man with primary liver carcinoma and hepatitis B virus infection. This receptor carries the CDR3 CACSQTGNVGELFF. The sequenced DNA: TGCGCCTGCAGCCAAACCGGGAACGTCGGGGAGCTGTTTTTT.